The next 7 T cell receptor beta chains were all read from a single sample in a study of cytomegalovirus exposure and HLA in healthy donors. The study ran its PCR with 60 Vbeta and 13 Jbeta primers. TCRdb's table, derived via immunoSEQ multiplex PCR, lists solely in-frame clones and lacks some. The sample has approximately 150,000 clones, roughly 80% seen once. Specimen: PBMCs. All receptors come from a woman aged 25 to 39 in good health and CMV-seropositive.

The V call is TRBV4-2, the J call TRBJ2-5; D unresolved. The tail of the sequence fits TRBJ2-7 better, so the J call may be wrong. Per the germline V gene, CDR1 is LGHNA and CDR2 is YNFKEQ. The CDR3 consists of 15 residues. CDR3 bases: TGTGCCAGCAGCTCCCAGGCGACGGACTCCTACGAGCAGTACTTC. Amino acids: CASSSQATDSYEQYF.

The rearrangement uses TRBV7-2 and TRBJ1-2; D is possibly TRBD1 (5 bases). The germline V and J ends were trimmed by 5 bases and 4 bases, with 20 bases remaining between them. The CDR3 covers 16 residues. Germline assignment: CDR1 SGHTA and CDR2 FQGNSA. DNA for the CDR3: TGTGCCAGCAGCGAAAATTGGGGGGGAATGGGCTATGGCTACACCTTC. Protein product: CASSENWGGMGYGYTF.

Only one count was recorded for this clone. The chain is built from TRBV6-6 and TRBJ2-2; possible D gene TRBD1, 5 bases. In germline, CDR1 is MNHNY, CDR2 SVGAGI (reference sequence). V was cut by 2 bases and J by 0 bases, with 7 bases left in between. The CDR3 is made up of 15 amino acids. The CDR3 region is CASSYPDTNTGELFF. CDR3 bases: TGTGCCAGCAGTTACCCGGACACGAACACCGGGGAGCTGTTTTTT.

The V gene is TRBV19, the J gene TRBJ1-2; TRBD1 matches 7 bases. The V segment lost 6 bases and the J segment 5 bases; nucleotides outside the gene matches: 9. The CDR3 is made up of 14 amino acids. Germline V gene lookup returns CDR1 LNHDA and CDR2 SQIVND (reference sequence). The CDR3 nucleotides read TGTGCCAGTAGAAGACAGGGATCTGGTTATGGCTACACCTTC. Encoded protein: CASRRQGSGYGYTF.

This chain connects TRBV28 to TRBJ1-6, with 9 nucleotides matching TRBD1. With 2 bases clipped from V and 11 bases from J, the junction kept 10 bases outside the gene matches. Germline V gene data show CDR1 as MDHEN and CDR2 as SYDVKM. CDR3 size: 16 residues. CDR3 region: CASSLGTGFNRPPLHF. CDR3 bases: TGTGCCAGCAGTTTAGGGACAGGGTTTAATCGGCCACCCCTCCACTTT.

The chain is built from TRBV11-3 and TRBJ2-1, with 8 bases that match TRBD1. V gave up 1 base and J gave up 1 base; unmatched junction bases: 0. From germline, CDR1 is SGHNT and CDR2 YENEEA. The CDR3 runs to 15 residues. The CDR3: CASSLGQGSYNEQFF. The CDR3 nucleotides are TGTGCCAGCAGCTTAGGACAGGGGTCCTACAATGAGCAGTTCTTC.

The chain has TRBV28 and TRBJ1-1; possibly TRBD1 for D (5 bases). The CDR3 sequence is 11 residues long. Germline V gene sequence: CDR1 MDHEN, CDR2 SYDVKM. The germline V and J ends were trimmed by 5 bases and 9 bases, with 10 bases remaining between them. In DNA form, the CDR3 reads TGTGCCAGCAGTCACGACAGCAAAGCTTTCTTT. Amino acids: CASSHDSKAFF.